One sample yielded the 25 T cell receptor beta chains listed below, sequenced in a study of blood T cells in healthy people across ages. PCR was performed a second time for about 6 to 12 cycles using a sample-barcoded 5' primer and a J-beta primer mix. Using its own MiXCR run on the 5' RACE reads, TCRdb lists one record per CDR3 protein. This table holds around 650,000 distinct CDR3 sequences, 32% found once. The specimen sequenced was blood. The origin of the receptors is a woman of 80 years or more in good health.

This clonotype was detected ten times or more. The chain carries TRBV15 and TRBJ2-5; TRBD1 aligns across 9 bases. With V trimmed by 2 bases and J by 3 bases, 4 bases remained unmatched. Per the germline V gene, CDR1 is LNHNV and CDR2 is YYDKDF (reference sequence). This CDR3 comprises 15 residues. The CDR3 here is CATSRPGQGKETQYF. The CDR3 nucleotides are TGTGCCACCAGCAGACCGGGACAGGGAAAAGAGACCCAGTACTTC.

This clonotype was seen at least ten times. CDR3 nucleotides: TGTGCCAGCAGCTTAGGGTTGACAGGGACTGGCACAGATACGCAGTATTTT. Protein product: CASSLGLTGTGTDTQYF. The chain carries TRBV11-2 and TRBJ2-3, with D perhaps TRBD1 (7 bases). The V gene lost 1 base and the J gene lost 1 base, with 15 bases spanning the gap. Germline V CDR1 and CDR2: SGHAT, FQNNGV. The CDR3 extends over 17 amino acids.

This clonotype was recorded at least ten times. The chain employs TRBV7-2 and TRBJ2-1, with unresolved D. This CDR3 has 16 amino acids. V was trimmed by 0 bases and J by 2 bases, leaving 11 bases between them. Germline V gene lookup returns CDR1 SGHTA and CDR2 FQGNSA. The CDR3 nucleotides are TGTGCCAGCAGCTTAGCGAACGGGTTCACCTACAATGAGCAGTTCTTC. This sequence encodes CASSLANGFTYNEQFF.

In its sample, this clonotype was seen a few times. This chain uses TRBV4-1 with TRBJ1-6, with D unresolved. Germline assignment: CDR1 MGHRA and CDR2 YSYEKL. Trimming removed 5 bases from V and 0 bases from J, with 8 bases in between. The CDR3 has 15 residues. Here the CDR3 DNA reads TGCGCCAGCAGCTCGCGTTACTCCTATAATTCACCCCTCCACTTT. Encoded protein: CASSSRYSYNSPLHF.

This clonotype was counted a few times. The V and J genes are TRBV7-2 and TRBJ2-5, with a tentative D call TRBD2 (6 bases). Germline V gene sequence: CDR1 SGHTA, CDR2 FQGNSA. The CDR3 has 14 residues. The V gene lost 4 bases and the J gene lost 2 bases, with 11 bases spanning the gap. CDR3 sequence (DNA): TGTGCCAGCAGCTCCATGGGAGGTCAAGAGACCCAGTACTTC. It translates to CASSSMGGQETQYF.

The rearrangement links TRBV29-1 to TRBJ2-1; 7 bases match TRBD2. This CDR3 has 15 amino acids. V was pared by 5 bases and J by 8 bases, with 15 bases of the junction left unmatched. Germline values: CDR1 SQVTM, CDR2 ANQGSEA. In DNA, the CDR3 is TGCAGCGTTCTTTTACTAGCGAGACTCTCCTATGAGCAGTTCTTC. It is translated as CSVLLLARLSYEQFF.

As to this clonotype: A read error may account for a junction end that differs from germline. The V and J genes are TRBV7-2 and TRBJ2-7; maybe TRBD1 (6 bases). The J call may be incorrect, as the DNA end agrees better with TRBJ2-4. The V gene's germline CDR1 is SGHTA and CDR2 FQGNSA. The CDR3 loop spans 16 amino acids. CDR3 coding DNA: TGTGCCAGCAGCTTGTGGCAGGGGATCGCCAAAAGCATTCAGTACTTC. It encodes CASSLWQGIAKSIQYF.

Notes on this clonotype: With a much larger clone just one base away, this may be a read error. V gene TRBV7-9 combines with J gene TRBJ1-2, with a tentative D call TRBD1 (5 bases). CDR3 length equals 15 residues. Looked up from germline, CDR1 is SEHNR and CDR2 is FQNEAQ (reference sequence). The DNA of the CDR3 is TGTGCCAGCAGCTTAGGGGCAGGGATGGACTATGGCTGCACCTTC. Amino acids: CASSLGAGMDYGCTF. Full variable domain (remainder filled in from reference TRBV7-9 and TRBJ1-2): DTGVSQNPRHKITKRGQNVTFRCDPISEHNRLYWYRQTLGQGPEFLTYFQNEAQLEKSRLLSDRFSAERPKGSFSTLEIQRTEQGDSAMYLCASSLGAGMDYGCTFGSGTRLTVV.

The V call is TRBV12-3 or TRBV12-4, the J call TRBJ1-5, with TRBD1 as a possible D gene (6 bases). With 8 bases removed from V and 2 bases from J, the gap between germline ends came to 7 bases. This CDR3 comprises 12 residues. CDR3 DNA: TGTGCCAGCGCAGGGGGCAATCAGCCCCAGCATTTT. It translates to CASAGGNQPQHF.

At least ten counts were recorded for this clonotype. The chain has TRBV6-6 and TRBJ2-7; D possibly uses TRBD1 or TRBD2 (5 bases each). This CDR3 contains 16 residues. The V end lost 0 bases, the J end lost 3 bases, and 15 bases lay between the germline ends. In germline, CDR1 is MNHNY, CDR2 SVGAGI (reference sequence). The CDR3 bases are TGTGCCAGCAGTTACTCTCCCCGGGACCTTAACTACGAGCAGTACTTC. This gives the protein CASSYSPRDLNYEQYF.

In this sample, this clonotype turned up many times. The chain combines TRBV6-6 with TRBJ2-1; D not certain. Germline V gene sequence: CDR1 MNHNY, CDR2 SVGAGI (reference sequence). V shed 0 bases and J shed 4 bases, with 4 bases lying between them. This CDR3 is built from 13 residues. CDR3 in DNA: TGTGCCAGCAGTTACTCCCTATACAATGAGCAGTTCTTC. As protein: CASSYSLYNEQFF.

The chain links TRBV24-1 to TRBJ2-4, with D hard to call. The better agreement between TRBJ2-5 and the DNA end casts doubt on the J call. Germline assignment: CDR1 KGHDR and CDR2 SFDVKD. CDR3 length: 13 amino acids. The CDR3 is CATSDPAGETQYF. DNA of the CDR3: TGTGCCACCAGTGACCCCGCAGGAGAGACCCAGTACTTC.

The chain couples TRBV15 to TRBJ1-2, with D unresolved. Germline CDR1 LNHNV, CDR2 YYDKDF (reference sequence). The CDR3 totals 14 residues. V was trimmed by 8 bases and J by 8 bases, leaving 21 bases between them. The CDR3, as DNA: TGTGCCACCCGTCGTGGAGTGGGAGACCGGGGCTACACCTTC. Translation gives CATRRGVGDRGYTF.

The chain couples TRBV20-1 to TRBJ2-7; no reliable D call. Per germline, CDR1 DFQATT and CDR2 SNEGSKA (reference sequence). The CDR3 is 11 amino acids. Between the trimmed V and J ends, which lost 3 bases and 4 bases, there was a span of 7 bases. CDR3 loop: CSASVEYEQYF. The CDR3 nucleotides read TGCAGTGCTAGCGTAGAATACGAGCAGTACTTC.

This clonotype was picked up many times. V gene TRBV10-3 combines with J gene TRBJ2-1; the D gene is possibly TRBD1 (6 bases). There are 13 residues in the CDR3. The germline V and J ends were trimmed by 6 bases and 5 bases, with 11 bases remaining between them. Germline V CDR1 and CDR2: ENHRY, SYGVKD. The CDR3: CAIRAYRDNEQFF. For the CDR3, the DNA is TGTGCCATCAGAGCGTACAGGGACAATGAGCAGTTCTTC.

This sequence joins TRBV27 and TRBJ2-7; TRBD1 or TRBD2 may be the D gene (5 bases each). Germline values: CDR1 MNHEY, CDR2 SMNVEV (reference sequence). V was cut by 4 bases and J by 1 base, with 14 bases left in between. CDR3 length: 15 residues. In nucleotides, the CDR3 is TGTGCCAGCAGTTCGACCCCGGGGCCATCCTACGAGCAGTACTTC. This translates into CASSSTPGPSYEQYF.

A note on this clonotype: A read error may be the cause here, since a much bigger clone is one base away. The rearrangement links TRBV18 to TRBJ1-5; 8 nucleotides align to TRBD1. Trimming cost V 4 bases and J 8 bases; bases outside gene matches: 7. The CDR3 extends over 14 amino acids. CDR1 and CDR2 (germline): KGHSH, LQKENI. The CDR3 DNA reads TGTGCCAGCTCACGTGGACAGGGCAGGGAGCCCCAGCATTTT. As protein: CASSRGQGREPQHF.

At least ten counts were recorded for this clonotype. DNA for the CDR3: TGTGCCAGCTCACCACGTCGACAGCTAAATGAGCAGTTCTTC. Residues: CASSPRRQLNEQFF. The gene calls are TRBV18 and TRBJ2-1; maybe TRBD1 (5 bases). Trimming removed 1 base at V and 7 bases at J, with 11 bases between. This CDR3 is built from 14 residues. Germline V CDR1 and CDR2: KGHSH, LQKENI. The full variable domain, completed using reference TRBV18 and TRBJ2-1, is NAGVMQNPRHLVRRRGQEARLRCSPMKGHSHVYWYRQLPEEGLKFMVYLQKENIIDESGMPKERFSAEFPKEGPSILRIQQVVRGDSAAYFCASSPRRQLNEQFFGPGTRLTVL.

The chain has TRBV6-6 and TRBJ2-1; D is perhaps TRBD2 (5 bases). Trimming pared 2 bases from V and 8 bases from J, leaving 7 bases between. CDR1 and CDR2 from the germline V gene are MNHNY and SVGAGI (reference sequence). This CDR3 contains 12 residues. The CDR3 loop is CASSYGSDEQFF. CDR3 bases: TGTGCCAGCAGTTACGGTAGCGATGAGCAGTTCTTC.

This clonotype has ten or more counts. This chain uses TRBV7-2 with TRBJ1-2; TRBD1 might be the D (6 bases). The length of the CDR3 is 16 residues. With 1 base removed from V and 4 bases from J, the gap between germline ends came to 16 bases. Germline V lookup: CDR1 SGHTA, CDR2 FQGNSA. CDR3 DNA sequence: TGTGCCAGCAGCTTAGTGGGGGGGCGCGTGGCCTATGGCTACACCTTC. Its protein product is CASSLVGGRVAYGYTF.

The chain carries TRBV5-1 and TRBJ2-2; no definite D call. The V end lost 4 bases, the J end lost 2 bases, and 9 bases lay between the germline ends. Germline V gene lookup returns CDR1 SGHRS and CDR2 YFSETQ. The CDR3 length is 14 residues. The CDR3 DNA reads as TGCGCCAGCAGCCCGGACGGAAACACCGGGGAGCTGTTTTTT. Its translation: CASSPDGNTGELFF.

This clonotype occurred many times. This chain uses TRBV5-6 with TRBJ1-1; weak D call: TRBD1 (6 bases). Between the trimmed V and J ends, which lost 3 bases and 5 bases, there was a span of 11 bases. CDR1 and CDR2 from the germline V gene are SGHDT and YYEEEE. The CDR3 covers 13 residues. The CDR3 here is CASSSDRRTEAFF. For the CDR3, the DNA is TGTGCCAGCAGCTCGGACAGAAGAACTGAAGCTTTCTTT.

The V and J genes are TRBV3-1 and TRBJ2-2; 8 bases line up with TRBD1. The CDR3 length is 17 residues. CDR1 is LGHDT, CDR2 YNNKEL, per germline (reference sequence). J was trimmed by 4 bases and V by 3 bases; bases with no gene match: 10. CDR3 protein: CASSHGQGFVGTGELFF. The CDR3 nucleotides read TGTGCCAGCAGCCACGGACAGGGATTTGTCGGCACCGGGGAGCTGTTTTTT.

Concerning this clonotype: The CDR3 does not end in the conserved phenylalanine or tryptophan, so this is likely a read error. The chain joins TRBV6-2 or TRBV6-3 to TRBJ1-4, with D unresolved. The germline V and J ends were trimmed by 3 bases and 5 bases, with 10 bases remaining between them. The germline V gene has CDR1 MNHEY and CDR2 SVGEGT. The CDR3 consists of 14 residues. For the CDR3, the DNA is TGTGCCAGCAGTTATGCAGGCTGGAATGAAAAACTGTTTTGT. Protein product: CASSYAGWNEKLFC.

Many counts were recorded for this clonotype. This clone may be a read error of a much larger clone one base away. No DNA is shown, since the ends of the CDR3 on it are uncertain; the CDR3 is the one TCRdb lists. The V gene is TRBV20-1, the J gene TRBJ2-6; no check of the table's D call, TRBD2, against the DNA was made. Germline CDR1 DFQATT, CDR2 SNEGSKA (reference sequence). The CDR3 contains 16 residues when both ends are counted. The CDR3 sequence: CSAPSGWGTGANVRTF.